The present entry profiles one T cell receptor beta chain with its context. In this sample, this clonotype turned up a few times. Its cognate antigen has yet to be identified. Base qualities are not recorded, but no much larger clone differs from it by a single base. This sample is drawn from a study of T cells after yellow fever vaccination (dated 2019 in TCRdb). Regarding the research as a whole: The SMART-Seq v4 Ultra Low Input RNA kit was used to prepare libraries from fractions with low cell numbers. Bulk TCR alpha and beta repertoires were sequenced longitudinally to track T-cell clones before and after primary and booster YFV17D yellow fever vaccination. Blood was drawn at multiple timepoints before and after primary and secondary immunization, with bulk PBMC replicates and cell subsets isolated. Two healthy male donors made up the cohort, one aged 18 to 29 years and the other aged 30 to 40 years. What the study reported, not specific to this receptor: The secondary T-cell response was weaker than the primary response but faster, peaking on day 5 instead of day 15. Because the study included only a couple of donors, the extent to which the findings can be generalized is limited. Most clones expanded after primary vaccination (around 96% of CD4 and around nine tenths of CD8) were re-detected after the booster, suggesting that broad memory maintenance occurred. A small fraction of clonotypes showed up in both the CD4 and CD8 compartments, probably as a result of convergent recombination. FACS-sorted repertoires could contain abundant contaminating clonotypes from the bulk population, so computational filtering was required.

From its cysteine to its phenylalanine, the CDR3 spans 13 amino acids. Of the read, only the CDR3 DNA is kept; its 39 bases are in frame from base 1. The germline V gene (reference sequence) supplies CDR1 DFQATT and CDR2 SNEGSKA. Germline trimming: 5 bases from V, 6 bases from J; junction bases outside gene matches: 6. Instrument on record: Illumina NovaSeq 6000. TCR cDNA was made using 5'RACE template switching, a step that added a universal primer site and unique molecular identifiers. cDNA synthesis was primed from both the TCR alpha and TCR beta constant segments. Two PCR steps were used to amplify libraries, with sample barcodes and sequencing adapters being added in the second step. Sequencing of the libraries was done on either Illumina HiSeq 2500 (2x100 bp) or NovaSeq (2x150 bp). In the authors' own workflow: Reads were demultiplexed and collapsed into UMI consensus sequences with MIGEC, and V(D)J alignment was performed with MiXCR. Vaccine-responding clonotypes were defined with edgeR using replicate PBMC samples, requiring FDR below 0.01 and a log2 fold change above 5 up to day 15. Each bulk clonotype received a CD4 or CD8 identity based on whether the sequenced CD4 or CD8 repertoire contained that clonotype at higher abundance. In TCRdb, the public reads were trimmed at Q25 with fastp and aligned with MiXCR, with productive beta chains retained. Rows with one shared CDR3 protein collapse into an entry with the most common genes and DNA. The V and J calls shown here were made by TCRdb, not taken from the authors' results. Recorded for this sample are about 170,000 distinct CDR3 sequences; approximately 11% of them occurred a single time. The ten largest clones represent 36% of the sample.

Reading the label with the study, this specimen's treatment or condition is: live attenuated yellow fever vaccine strain. PBMCs were isolated from peripheral blood using a standard Ficoll-Paque protocol. Dynabeads CD4 and CD8 positive selection kits were used to isolate CD4 and CD8 T-cell fractions. TriZol was used to extract RNA from bulk PBMCs, from CD4 and CD8 fractions, and from dextramer-positive and dextramer-negative fractions. The rearranged chain carries TRBV20-1 and TRBJ2-2; TRBD2 lines up with 7 middle nucleotides. Source: CD8+ T cells sorted from PBMCs, taken 15 days after the yellow fever booster vaccination. The receptor was derived from a man younger than 35 who received the YFV17D yellow fever vaccine. CDR3 region: CSAPRRGSGELFF. The DNA sequence follows: TGCAGTGCTCCCCGGCGGGGGTCCGGGGAGCTGTTTTTT.